One and the same sample provided the 14 T cell receptor beta chains below, sequenced in a study of blood T cell repertoires in COVID-19. The assay was immunoSEQ multiplex PCR, and TCRdb's table has in-frame clones only and misses some. In the table there are around 99,000 clones, about 91% of which are singletons. Source material: peripheral blood. These receptors were collected from a man aged 50-60 years with active or convalescent COVID-19.

The chain joins TRBV18 to TRBJ1-5, with 9 bases that match TRBD1. V trimming: 3 bases; J trimming: 4 bases; junction bases outside the gene matches: 10. This CDR3 has 17 residues. Looked up from germline, CDR1 is KGHSH and CDR2 is LQKENI. The CDR3 is CASSPLIPGQGNQPQHF. CDR3 DNA: TGTGCCAGCTCACCGTTGATTCCGGGACAGGGAAATCAGCCCCAGCATTTT.

The V and J genes are TRBV9 and TRBJ1-4; 7 nucleotides match TRBD1. V was pared by 4 bases and J by 0 bases, with 12 bases of the junction left unmatched. This CDR3 comprises 18 residues. Germline loops: CDR1 SGDLS, CDR2 YYNGEE. The chain's CDR3 is CASSPSRDSLATNEKLFF. The CDR3 bases are TGTGCCAGCAGCCCGAGCCGGGACAGCCTAGCAACTAATGAAAAACTGTTTTTT.

The chain combines TRBV10-1 with TRBJ2-3; TRBD2 matches at 10 bases. CDR3 length: 17 residues. With 2 bases clipped from V and 3 bases from J, the junction kept 8 bases outside the gene matches. Germline V gene lookup returns CDR1 WNHNN and CDR2 SYGVQD (reference sequence). Written as DNA, the CDR3 is TGCGCCAGCAGTGAGAGGGGGACTAGCGTCGAAACAGATACGCAGTATTTT. This translates into CASSERGTSVETDTQYF.

The V gene is TRBV9, the J gene TRBJ2-2, with a weak D call TRBD2 (5 bases). The germline V and J ends were trimmed by 3 bases and 7 bases, with 10 bases remaining between them. This CDR3 has 13 amino acids. Germline CDR1 is SGDLS and CDR2 is YYNGEE. In DNA, the CDR3 is TGTGCCAGCAGCGCCGTTGAGGGCGGGGAGCTGTTTTTT. Translation gives CASSAVEGGELFF.

This rearrangement joins TRBV7-8 to TRBJ2-6, with a weak D call TRBD2 (6 bases). Trimming left V 6 bases short and J 0 bases short, with 12 bases between. This CDR3 contains 16 residues. The V gene's germline CDR1 is SGHVS and CDR2 FQNEAQ. This CDR3 reads CASSPPGVSGANVLTF. The CDR3 nucleotides are TGTGCCAGCAGTCCACCGGGAGTCTCTGGGGCCAACGTCCTGACTTTC. Full variable domain (outside the CDR3, taken from reference TRBV7-8 and TRBJ2-6): GAGVSQSPRYKVAKRGQDVALRCDPISGHVSLFWYQQALGQGPEFLTYFQNEAQLDKSGLPSDRFFAERPEGSVSTLKIQRTQQEDSAVYLCASSPPGVSGANVLTFGAGSRLTVL.

The chain is built from TRBV9 and TRBJ2-5, with 11 bases lining up with TRBD2. The germline V gene has CDR1 SGDLS and CDR2 YYNGEE. The CDR3 is 17 amino acids. With V trimmed by 0 bases and J by 1 base, 5 bases remained unmatched. The CDR3 loop reads CASSVALAGGLQETQYF. DNA for the CDR3: TGTGCCAGCAGCGTAGCGCTAGCGGGAGGCCTCCAAGAGACCCAGTACTTC.

The chain's CDR3 is CASSIQGAWELFF. The CDR3 DNA follows: TGTGCCAGCAGTATCCAGGGGGCCTGGGAGCTGTTTTTT. V and J are TRBV6-5 and TRBJ2-2, with 8 bases aligning to TRBD1. Per germline, CDR1 MNHEY and CDR2 SVGAGI. The CDR3 length is 13 residues. V lost 5 bases, J lost 9 bases, and 5 bases stayed unmatched.

This chain uses TRBV19 with TRBJ2-1, with D tentatively TRBD2 (6 bases). The germline V gene has CDR1 LNHDA and CDR2 SQIVND (reference sequence). This CDR3 has 16 residues. V gave up 6 bases and J gave up 6 bases, with 21 bases separating them. This CDR3 is CASSRRDVAGINEQFF. The CDR3 DNA follows: TGTGCCAGTAGCCGGCGGGATGTCGCTGGGATCAATGAGCAGTTCTTC. The entire variable domain, with the rest obtained from reference TRBV19 and TRBJ2-1, is as follows: DGGITQSPKYLFRKEGQNVTLSCEQNLNHDAMYWYRQDPGQGLRLIYYSQIVNDFQKGDIAEGYSVSREKKESFPLTVTSAQKNPTAFYLCASSRRDVAGINEQFFGPGTRLTVL.

The gene calls are TRBV6-5 and TRBJ2-3, with D perhaps matching TRBD2 (6 bases). Germline loops: CDR1 MNHEY, CDR2 SVGAGI. This CDR3 spans 14 amino acids. V lost 7 bases to trimming and J lost 2 bases, with 13 bases between them. CDR3 residues: CASNAGGDTDTQYF. In nucleotides, the CDR3 is TGTGCCAGCAATGCTGGCGGGGACACAGATACGCAGTATTTT.

The rearrangement joins TRBV24-1 to TRBJ2-1; 12 nucleotides agree with TRBD1. This CDR3 is built from 16 residues. Germline loops: CDR1 KGHDR, CDR2 SFDVKD. The trim removed 4 bases at V and 5 bases at J, leaving 5 bases unmatched. DNA for the CDR3: TGTGCCACCAGTGACATCCGGGACAGGGGGCACAATGAGCAGTTCTTC. Translating it yields CATSDIRDRGHNEQFF.

The rearrangement joins TRBV5-6 to TRBJ1-2, with D unclear. The CDR3 loop spans 11 amino acids. V shed 4 bases and J shed 4 bases, with 5 bases lying between them. Germline-derived CDR1 and CDR2 are SGHDT and YYEEEE. Here the CDR3 DNA reads TGTGCCAGCAGCCCAGGCTATGGCTACACCTTC. Protein sequence: CASSPGYGYTF.

This clone showed up just once. V and J are TRBV11-2 and TRBJ2-7; D possibly corresponds to TRBD1 (6 bases). This CDR3 is 15 amino acids long. V shed 5 bases and J shed 5 bases, with 19 bases lying between them. The germline V gene has CDR1 SGHAT and CDR2 FQNNGV. The DNA of the CDR3 is TGTGCCAGCAGCAGGGCTGGGGGCATGGTCCACGAGCAGTACTTC. This codes for CASSRAGGMVHEQYF. Full variable domain (remainder filled in from reference TRBV11-2 and TRBJ2-7): EAGVAQSPRYKIIEKRQSVAFWCNPISGHATLYWYQQILGQGPKLLIQFQNNGVVDDSQLPKDRFSAERLKGVDSTLKIQPAKLEDSAVYLCASSRAGGMVHEQYFGPGTRLTVT.

The genes are TRBV10-1 and TRBJ2-3; TRBD2 is a possible D gene (5 bases). CDR3 length: 15 amino acids. CDR1 and CDR2 (germline): WNHNN, SYGVQD (reference sequence). V gave up 1 base and J gave up 6 bases, with 14 bases separating them. The CDR3 loop reads CASSEYKSGKDTQYF. Written as DNA, the CDR3 is TGCGCCAGCAGTGAGTACAAATCCGGGAAGGATACGCAGTATTTT.

The J gene is TRBJ1-4, the V gene TRBV19; TRBD1 aligns across 10 bases. V gave up 5 bases and J gave up 7 bases; unmatched junction bases: 7. The CDR3 has 15 amino acids. Germline V gene sequence: CDR1 LNHDA, CDR2 SQIVND (reference sequence). CDR3: CASSPFRDRGEKLFF. The CDR3 DNA reads TGTGCCAGTAGTCCATTCCGGGACAGGGGTGAAAAACTGTTTTTT. The full variable domain, with the rest looked up from reference TRBV19 and TRBJ1-4, is DGGITQSPKYLFRKEGQNVTLSCEQNLNHDAMYWYRQDPGQGLRLIYYSQIVNDFQKGDIAEGYSVSREKKESFPLTVTSAQKNPTAFYLCASSPFRDRGEKLFFGSGTQLSVL.